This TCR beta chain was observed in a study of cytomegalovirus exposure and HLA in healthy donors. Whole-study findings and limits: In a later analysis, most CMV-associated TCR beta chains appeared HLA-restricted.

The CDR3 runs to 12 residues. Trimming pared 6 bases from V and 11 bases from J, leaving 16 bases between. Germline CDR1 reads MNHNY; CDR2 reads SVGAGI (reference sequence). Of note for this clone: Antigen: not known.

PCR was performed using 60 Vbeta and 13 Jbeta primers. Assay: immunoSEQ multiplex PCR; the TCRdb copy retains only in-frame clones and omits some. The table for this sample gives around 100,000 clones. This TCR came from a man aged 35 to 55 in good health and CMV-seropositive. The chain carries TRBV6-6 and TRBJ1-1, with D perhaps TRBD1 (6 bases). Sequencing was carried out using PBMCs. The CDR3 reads CASRSDRPVAFF. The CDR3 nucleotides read TGTGCCAGCAGGTCTGACAGGCCTGTCGCTTTCTTT.